This T cell receptor (beta chain) was identified in a study of cytomegalovirus exposure and HLA in healthy donors. Concerning this clone itself: What it binds is unknown.

The study, taken as a whole, reports: In most subjects, TCR beta sequences reportedly gave accurate predictions of HLA-A and HLA-B alleles.

The PCR ran on 60 Vbeta and 13 Jbeta primers. Clones were read by immunoSEQ multiplex PCR, and TCRdb kept only the in-frame ones, dropping some. The table has about 190,000 clones, 87% seen once; the top ten hold over 1%. The TCR sequence derives from a man aged 30-40 years in good health and CMV-seronegative. Sequencing input: PBMCs.

CDR3 in DNA: TGTGCCAGCAGGCCGGGACAGGGGTATTTTGGGTTCTCTGAAGCTTTCTTT. This gives the protein CASRPGQGYFGFSEAFF. V is TRBV27 and J is TRBJ1-1; 10 bases align to TRBD1. The CDR3 has 17 amino acids. V lost 6 bases and J lost 6; bases outside the gene matches: 16. The V gene's germline CDR1 is MNHEY and CDR2 SMNVEV (reference sequence).